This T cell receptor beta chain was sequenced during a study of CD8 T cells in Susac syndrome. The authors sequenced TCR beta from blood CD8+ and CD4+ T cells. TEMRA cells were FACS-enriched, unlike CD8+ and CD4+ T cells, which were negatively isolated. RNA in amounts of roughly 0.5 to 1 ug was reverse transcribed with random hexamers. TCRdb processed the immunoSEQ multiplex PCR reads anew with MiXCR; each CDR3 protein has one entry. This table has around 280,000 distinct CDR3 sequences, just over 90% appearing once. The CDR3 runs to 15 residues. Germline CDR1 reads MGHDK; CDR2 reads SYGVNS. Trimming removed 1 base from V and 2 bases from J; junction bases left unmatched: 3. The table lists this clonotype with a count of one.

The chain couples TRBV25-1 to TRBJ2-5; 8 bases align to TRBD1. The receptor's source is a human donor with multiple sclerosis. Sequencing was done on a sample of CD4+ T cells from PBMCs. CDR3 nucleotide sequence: TGTGCCAGCAGTGAATGGACAGGGACACAAGAGACCCAGTACTTC. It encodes CASSEWTGTQETQYF.